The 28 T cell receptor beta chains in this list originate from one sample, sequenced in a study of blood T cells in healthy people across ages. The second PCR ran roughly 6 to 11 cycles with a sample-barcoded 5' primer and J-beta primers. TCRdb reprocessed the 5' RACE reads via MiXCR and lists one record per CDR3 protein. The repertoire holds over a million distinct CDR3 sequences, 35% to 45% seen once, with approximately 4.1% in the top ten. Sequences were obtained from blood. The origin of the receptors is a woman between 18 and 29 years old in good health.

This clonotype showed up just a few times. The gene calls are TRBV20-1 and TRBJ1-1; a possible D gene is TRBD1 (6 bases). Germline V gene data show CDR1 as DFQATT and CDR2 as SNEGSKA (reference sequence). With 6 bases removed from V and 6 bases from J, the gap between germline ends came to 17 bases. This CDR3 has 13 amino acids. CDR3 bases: TGCAGTGCCCTTAACCAACAGGGCGCTGAAGCTTTCTTT. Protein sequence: CSALNQQGAEAFF.

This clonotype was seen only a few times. This CDR3 reads CSARDGTAGEQYF. CDR3 bases: TGCAGTGCTAGAGATGGGACGGCGGGCGAGCAGTACTTC. The chain links TRBV20-1 to TRBJ2-7; the D gene could be TRBD1 or TRBD2 (5 bases each). CDR1 and CDR2 from the germline V gene are DFQATT and SNEGSKA (reference sequence). V was trimmed by 0 bases and J by 6 bases, leaving 12 bases between them. The CDR3 is 13 amino acids.

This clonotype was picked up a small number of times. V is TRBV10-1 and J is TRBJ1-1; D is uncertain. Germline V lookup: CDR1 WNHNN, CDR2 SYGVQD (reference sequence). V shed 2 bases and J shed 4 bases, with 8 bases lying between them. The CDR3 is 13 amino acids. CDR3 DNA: TGCGCCAGCAGTGAGGGTTGGGTCACTGAAGCTTTCTTT. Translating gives CASSEGWVTEAFF.

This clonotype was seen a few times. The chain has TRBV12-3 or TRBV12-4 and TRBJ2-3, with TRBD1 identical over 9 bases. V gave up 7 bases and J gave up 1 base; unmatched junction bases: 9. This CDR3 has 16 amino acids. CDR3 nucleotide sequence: TGTGCCAGCAACGCCGGGACAGGGAAGGGCACAGATACGCAGTATTTT. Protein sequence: CASNAGTGKGTDTQYF.

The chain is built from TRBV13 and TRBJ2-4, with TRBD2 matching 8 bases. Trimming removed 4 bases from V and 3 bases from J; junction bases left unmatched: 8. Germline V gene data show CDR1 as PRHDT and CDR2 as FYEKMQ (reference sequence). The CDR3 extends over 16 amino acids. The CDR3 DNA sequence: TGTGCCAGCAGCTCCCCCCTAGCGGGCCGCAAAAACATTCAGTACTTC. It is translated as CASSSPLAGRKNIQYF.

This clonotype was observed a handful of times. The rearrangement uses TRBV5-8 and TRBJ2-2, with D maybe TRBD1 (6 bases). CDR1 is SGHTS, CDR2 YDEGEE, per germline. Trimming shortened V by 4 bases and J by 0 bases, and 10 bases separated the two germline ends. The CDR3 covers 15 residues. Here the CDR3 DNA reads TGTGCCAGCAGCAGTACAGGGTCGAACACCGGGGAGCTGTTTTTT. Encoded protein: CASSSTGSNTGELFF.

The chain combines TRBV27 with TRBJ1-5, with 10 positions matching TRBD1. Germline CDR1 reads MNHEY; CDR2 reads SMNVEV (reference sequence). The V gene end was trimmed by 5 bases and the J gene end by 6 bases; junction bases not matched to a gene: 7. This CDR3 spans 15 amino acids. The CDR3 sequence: CASSERTGGGQPQHF. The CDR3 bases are TGTGCCAGCAGTGAGCGGACAGGGGGGGGTCAGCCCCAGCATTTT.

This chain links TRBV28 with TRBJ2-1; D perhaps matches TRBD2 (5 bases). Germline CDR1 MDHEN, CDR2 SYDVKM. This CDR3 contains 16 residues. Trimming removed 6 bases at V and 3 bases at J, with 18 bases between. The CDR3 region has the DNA TGTGCCAGCAGCCGGGGTGGCAGATTCTACTACAATGAGCAGTTCTTC. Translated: CASSRGGRFYYNEQFF.

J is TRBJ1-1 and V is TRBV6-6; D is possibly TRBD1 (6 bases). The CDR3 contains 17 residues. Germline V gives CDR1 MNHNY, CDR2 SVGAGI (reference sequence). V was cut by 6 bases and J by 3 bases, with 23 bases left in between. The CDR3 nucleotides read TGTGCCAGCAGGGACCATCACGGACAGACGGGGGACACTGAAGCTTTCTTT. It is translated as CASRDHHGQTGDTEAFF.

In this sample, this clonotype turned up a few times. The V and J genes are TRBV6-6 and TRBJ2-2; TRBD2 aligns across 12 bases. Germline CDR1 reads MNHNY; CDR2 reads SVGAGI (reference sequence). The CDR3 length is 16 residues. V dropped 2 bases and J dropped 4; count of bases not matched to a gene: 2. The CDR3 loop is CASSYRTSGVTGELFF. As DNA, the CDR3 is TGTGCCAGCAGTTACCGGACTAGCGGGGTCACCGGGGAGCTGTTTTTT.

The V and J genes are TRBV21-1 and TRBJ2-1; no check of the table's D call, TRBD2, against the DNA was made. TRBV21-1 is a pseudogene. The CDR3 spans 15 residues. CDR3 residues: CASSVLGLEVNEQFF. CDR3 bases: TGTGCCAGCAGCGTCCTCGGACTAGAGGTCAATGAGCAGTTCTTC.

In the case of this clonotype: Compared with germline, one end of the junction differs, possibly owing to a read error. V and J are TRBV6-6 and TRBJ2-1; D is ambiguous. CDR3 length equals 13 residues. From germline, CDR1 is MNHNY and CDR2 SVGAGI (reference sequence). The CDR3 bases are TGTGCCAGCAGTGACTCGAAAGAGAATGAGCAGTTCTTC. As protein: CASSDSKENEQFF.

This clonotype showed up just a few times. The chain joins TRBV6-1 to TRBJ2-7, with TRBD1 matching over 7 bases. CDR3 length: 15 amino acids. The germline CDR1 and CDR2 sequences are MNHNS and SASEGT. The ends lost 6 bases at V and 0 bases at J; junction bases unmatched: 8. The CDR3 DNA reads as TGTGCCAGCAGGGGAAAGGACAGGAGCTCCTACGAGCAGTACTTC. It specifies CASRGKDRSSYEQYF.

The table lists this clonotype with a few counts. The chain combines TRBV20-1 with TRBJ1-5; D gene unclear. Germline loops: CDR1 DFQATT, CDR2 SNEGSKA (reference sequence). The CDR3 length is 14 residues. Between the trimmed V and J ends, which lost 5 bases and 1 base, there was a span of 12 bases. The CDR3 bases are TGCAGTGCTTCCCGGATCCTAAGCAATCAGCCCCAGCATTTT. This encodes CSASRILSNQPQHF.

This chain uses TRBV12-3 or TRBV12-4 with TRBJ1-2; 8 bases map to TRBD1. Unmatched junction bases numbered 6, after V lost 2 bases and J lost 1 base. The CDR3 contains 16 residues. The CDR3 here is CASSLWTGRGNYGYTF. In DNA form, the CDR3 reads TGTGCCAGCAGTTTATGGACAGGGAGGGGTAACTATGGCTACACCTTC.

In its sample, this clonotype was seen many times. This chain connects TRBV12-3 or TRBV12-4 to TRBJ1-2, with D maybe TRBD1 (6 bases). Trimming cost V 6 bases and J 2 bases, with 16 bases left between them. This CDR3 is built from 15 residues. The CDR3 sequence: CASSLGQTNNYGYTF. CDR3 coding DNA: TGTGCCAGCAGCCTAGGACAGACAAACAACTATGGCTACACCTTC.

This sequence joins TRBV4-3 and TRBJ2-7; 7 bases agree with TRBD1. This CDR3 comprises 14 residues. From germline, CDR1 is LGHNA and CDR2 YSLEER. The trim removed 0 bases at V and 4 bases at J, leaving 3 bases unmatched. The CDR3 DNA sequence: TGCGCCAGCAGCCAAGATCTACAGGGGTACGAGCAGTACTTC. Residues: CASSQDLQGYEQYF.

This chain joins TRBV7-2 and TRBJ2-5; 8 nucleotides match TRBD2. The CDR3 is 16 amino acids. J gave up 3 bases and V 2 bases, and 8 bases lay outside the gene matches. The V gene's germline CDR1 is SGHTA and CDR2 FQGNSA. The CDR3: CASSLIGWTSKETQYF. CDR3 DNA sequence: TGTGCCAGCAGCTTAATAGGGTGGACTAGCAAAGAGACCCAGTACTTC.

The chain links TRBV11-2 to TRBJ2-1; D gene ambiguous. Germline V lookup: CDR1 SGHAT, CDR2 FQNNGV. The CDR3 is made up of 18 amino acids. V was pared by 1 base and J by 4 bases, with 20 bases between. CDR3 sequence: CASSLAQRVSPPYNEQFF. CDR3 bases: TGTGCCAGCAGCTTAGCCCAACGAGTTTCCCCCCCGTACAATGAGCAGTTCTTC.

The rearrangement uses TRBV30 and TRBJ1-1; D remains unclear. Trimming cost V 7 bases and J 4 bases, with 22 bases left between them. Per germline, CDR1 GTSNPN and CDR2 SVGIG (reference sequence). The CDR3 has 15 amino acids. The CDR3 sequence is CAFLGSSHRGTEAFF. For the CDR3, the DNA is TGTGCCTTCCTAGGGTCCTCCCACCGGGGCACTGAAGCTTTCTTT.

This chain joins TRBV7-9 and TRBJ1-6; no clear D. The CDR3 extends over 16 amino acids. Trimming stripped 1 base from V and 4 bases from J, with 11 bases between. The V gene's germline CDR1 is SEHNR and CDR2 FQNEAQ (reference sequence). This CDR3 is CASSLVVQPYNSPLHF. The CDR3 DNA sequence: TGTGCCAGCAGCTTAGTTGTCCAGCCTTATAATTCACCCCTCCACTTT.

CDR3 sequence reads: CASGLDRDRSGLGYTF. DNA of the CDR3: TGTGCTAGTGGTTTGGACCGGGACAGAAGCGGACTTGGCTACACCTTC. The J gene is TRBJ1-2, the V gene TRBV12-5; 7 bases are shared with TRBD1. Germline loops: CDR1 LGHNT, CDR2 FRNRAP. The V and J ends lost 1 base and 7 bases, in that order; junction bases with no gene match: 12. CDR3 size: 16 residues.

The CDR3 loop is CAIGTGWGASNTEAFF. The CDR3 DNA reads TGTGCCATCGGGACAGGGTGGGGGGCTAGTAACACTGAAGCTTTCTTT. The chain uses TRBV10-3 and TRBJ1-1; 9 nucleotides align to TRBD1. This CDR3 is 16 amino acids long. V trimming: 8 bases; J trimming: 2 bases; junction bases outside the gene matches: 12. Germline lookup yields CDR1 ENHRY and CDR2 SYGVKD.

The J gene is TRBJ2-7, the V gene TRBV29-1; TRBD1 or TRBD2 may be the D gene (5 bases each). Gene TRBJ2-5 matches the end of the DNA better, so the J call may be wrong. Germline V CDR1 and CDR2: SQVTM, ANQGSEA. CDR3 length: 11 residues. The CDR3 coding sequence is TGCAGCATCGGGGCCGGGGAGACCCAGTACTTC. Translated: CSIGAGETQYF.

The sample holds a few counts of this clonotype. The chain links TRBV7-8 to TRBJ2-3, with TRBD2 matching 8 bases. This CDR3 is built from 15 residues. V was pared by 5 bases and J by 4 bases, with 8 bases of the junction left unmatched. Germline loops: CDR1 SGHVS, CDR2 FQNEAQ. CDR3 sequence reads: CASSLAGGGPDTQYF. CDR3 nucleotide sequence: TGTGCCAGCAGCCTCGCGGGGGGAGGGCCAGATACGCAGTATTTT. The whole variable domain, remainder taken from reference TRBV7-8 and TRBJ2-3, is GAGVSQSPRYKVAKRGQDVALRCDPISGHVSLFWYQQALGQGPEFLTYFQNEAQLDKSGLPSDRFFAERPEGSVSTLKIQRTQQEDSAVYLCASSLAGGGPDTQYFGPGTRLTVL.

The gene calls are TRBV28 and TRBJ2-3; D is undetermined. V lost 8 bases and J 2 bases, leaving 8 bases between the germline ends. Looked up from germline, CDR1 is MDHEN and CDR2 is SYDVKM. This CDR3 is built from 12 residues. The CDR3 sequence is CASGSYTDTQYF. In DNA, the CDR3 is TGTGCCAGCGGAAGCTACACAGATACGCAGTATTTT. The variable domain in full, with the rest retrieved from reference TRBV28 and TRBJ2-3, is DVKVTQSSRYLVKRTGEKVFLECVQDMDHENMFWYRQDPGLGLRLIYFSYDVKMKEKGDIPEGYSVSREKKERFSLILESASTNQTSMYLCASGSYTDTQYFGPGTRLTVL.

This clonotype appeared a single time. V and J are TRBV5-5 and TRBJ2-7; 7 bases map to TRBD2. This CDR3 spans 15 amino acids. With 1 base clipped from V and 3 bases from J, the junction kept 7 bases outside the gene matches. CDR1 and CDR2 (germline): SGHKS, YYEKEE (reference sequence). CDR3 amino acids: CASSLSRAGIYEQYF. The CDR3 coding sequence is TGTGCCAGCAGCTTGTCACGAGCGGGGATCTACGAGCAGTACTTC.

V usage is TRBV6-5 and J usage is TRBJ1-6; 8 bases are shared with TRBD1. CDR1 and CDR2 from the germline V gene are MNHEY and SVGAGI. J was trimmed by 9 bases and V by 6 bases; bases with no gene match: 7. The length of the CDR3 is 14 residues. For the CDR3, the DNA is TGTGCCAGCAGCCCTGGACAGGGTCGTTCACCCCTCCACTTT. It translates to CASSPGQGRSPLHF.